This T cell receptor beta chain was documented in a study of T cells in Graves' hyperthyroidism and ophthalmopathy. About the study: Peripheral blood was taken when the disease was first diagnosed, before any treatment began.

V lost 7 bases and J lost 5, with 20 bases in between. Germline CDR1 SQVTM, CDR2 ANQGSEA. The CDR3 runs 14 residues. Graves' hyperthyroidism showing no ophthalmopathy progression within 18 months was considered stable. PBMCs were derived from around 10 ml fresh peripheral blood. The CDR3 regions of TCR beta were amplified from RNA transcripts. HTBI primers were the set used in a first-round RT-PCR of the TCR CDR3. One entry per CDR3 protein, called by TCRdb with MiXCR from the multiplex PCR reads. The sample lists some 560,000 distinct CDR3 sequences, 15% to 18% seen once, with about 7% in the top ten.

The chain employs TRBV29-1 and TRBJ2-5; D uncertain. This receptor was identified in a woman aged 25 to 45 with Graves' hyperthyroidism. The sample was blood. The DNA of the CDR3 is TGCAGCGAAGGAAAAGGAAGTTTGGTGGAGACCCAGTACTTC. Its protein product is CSEGKGSLVETQYF.